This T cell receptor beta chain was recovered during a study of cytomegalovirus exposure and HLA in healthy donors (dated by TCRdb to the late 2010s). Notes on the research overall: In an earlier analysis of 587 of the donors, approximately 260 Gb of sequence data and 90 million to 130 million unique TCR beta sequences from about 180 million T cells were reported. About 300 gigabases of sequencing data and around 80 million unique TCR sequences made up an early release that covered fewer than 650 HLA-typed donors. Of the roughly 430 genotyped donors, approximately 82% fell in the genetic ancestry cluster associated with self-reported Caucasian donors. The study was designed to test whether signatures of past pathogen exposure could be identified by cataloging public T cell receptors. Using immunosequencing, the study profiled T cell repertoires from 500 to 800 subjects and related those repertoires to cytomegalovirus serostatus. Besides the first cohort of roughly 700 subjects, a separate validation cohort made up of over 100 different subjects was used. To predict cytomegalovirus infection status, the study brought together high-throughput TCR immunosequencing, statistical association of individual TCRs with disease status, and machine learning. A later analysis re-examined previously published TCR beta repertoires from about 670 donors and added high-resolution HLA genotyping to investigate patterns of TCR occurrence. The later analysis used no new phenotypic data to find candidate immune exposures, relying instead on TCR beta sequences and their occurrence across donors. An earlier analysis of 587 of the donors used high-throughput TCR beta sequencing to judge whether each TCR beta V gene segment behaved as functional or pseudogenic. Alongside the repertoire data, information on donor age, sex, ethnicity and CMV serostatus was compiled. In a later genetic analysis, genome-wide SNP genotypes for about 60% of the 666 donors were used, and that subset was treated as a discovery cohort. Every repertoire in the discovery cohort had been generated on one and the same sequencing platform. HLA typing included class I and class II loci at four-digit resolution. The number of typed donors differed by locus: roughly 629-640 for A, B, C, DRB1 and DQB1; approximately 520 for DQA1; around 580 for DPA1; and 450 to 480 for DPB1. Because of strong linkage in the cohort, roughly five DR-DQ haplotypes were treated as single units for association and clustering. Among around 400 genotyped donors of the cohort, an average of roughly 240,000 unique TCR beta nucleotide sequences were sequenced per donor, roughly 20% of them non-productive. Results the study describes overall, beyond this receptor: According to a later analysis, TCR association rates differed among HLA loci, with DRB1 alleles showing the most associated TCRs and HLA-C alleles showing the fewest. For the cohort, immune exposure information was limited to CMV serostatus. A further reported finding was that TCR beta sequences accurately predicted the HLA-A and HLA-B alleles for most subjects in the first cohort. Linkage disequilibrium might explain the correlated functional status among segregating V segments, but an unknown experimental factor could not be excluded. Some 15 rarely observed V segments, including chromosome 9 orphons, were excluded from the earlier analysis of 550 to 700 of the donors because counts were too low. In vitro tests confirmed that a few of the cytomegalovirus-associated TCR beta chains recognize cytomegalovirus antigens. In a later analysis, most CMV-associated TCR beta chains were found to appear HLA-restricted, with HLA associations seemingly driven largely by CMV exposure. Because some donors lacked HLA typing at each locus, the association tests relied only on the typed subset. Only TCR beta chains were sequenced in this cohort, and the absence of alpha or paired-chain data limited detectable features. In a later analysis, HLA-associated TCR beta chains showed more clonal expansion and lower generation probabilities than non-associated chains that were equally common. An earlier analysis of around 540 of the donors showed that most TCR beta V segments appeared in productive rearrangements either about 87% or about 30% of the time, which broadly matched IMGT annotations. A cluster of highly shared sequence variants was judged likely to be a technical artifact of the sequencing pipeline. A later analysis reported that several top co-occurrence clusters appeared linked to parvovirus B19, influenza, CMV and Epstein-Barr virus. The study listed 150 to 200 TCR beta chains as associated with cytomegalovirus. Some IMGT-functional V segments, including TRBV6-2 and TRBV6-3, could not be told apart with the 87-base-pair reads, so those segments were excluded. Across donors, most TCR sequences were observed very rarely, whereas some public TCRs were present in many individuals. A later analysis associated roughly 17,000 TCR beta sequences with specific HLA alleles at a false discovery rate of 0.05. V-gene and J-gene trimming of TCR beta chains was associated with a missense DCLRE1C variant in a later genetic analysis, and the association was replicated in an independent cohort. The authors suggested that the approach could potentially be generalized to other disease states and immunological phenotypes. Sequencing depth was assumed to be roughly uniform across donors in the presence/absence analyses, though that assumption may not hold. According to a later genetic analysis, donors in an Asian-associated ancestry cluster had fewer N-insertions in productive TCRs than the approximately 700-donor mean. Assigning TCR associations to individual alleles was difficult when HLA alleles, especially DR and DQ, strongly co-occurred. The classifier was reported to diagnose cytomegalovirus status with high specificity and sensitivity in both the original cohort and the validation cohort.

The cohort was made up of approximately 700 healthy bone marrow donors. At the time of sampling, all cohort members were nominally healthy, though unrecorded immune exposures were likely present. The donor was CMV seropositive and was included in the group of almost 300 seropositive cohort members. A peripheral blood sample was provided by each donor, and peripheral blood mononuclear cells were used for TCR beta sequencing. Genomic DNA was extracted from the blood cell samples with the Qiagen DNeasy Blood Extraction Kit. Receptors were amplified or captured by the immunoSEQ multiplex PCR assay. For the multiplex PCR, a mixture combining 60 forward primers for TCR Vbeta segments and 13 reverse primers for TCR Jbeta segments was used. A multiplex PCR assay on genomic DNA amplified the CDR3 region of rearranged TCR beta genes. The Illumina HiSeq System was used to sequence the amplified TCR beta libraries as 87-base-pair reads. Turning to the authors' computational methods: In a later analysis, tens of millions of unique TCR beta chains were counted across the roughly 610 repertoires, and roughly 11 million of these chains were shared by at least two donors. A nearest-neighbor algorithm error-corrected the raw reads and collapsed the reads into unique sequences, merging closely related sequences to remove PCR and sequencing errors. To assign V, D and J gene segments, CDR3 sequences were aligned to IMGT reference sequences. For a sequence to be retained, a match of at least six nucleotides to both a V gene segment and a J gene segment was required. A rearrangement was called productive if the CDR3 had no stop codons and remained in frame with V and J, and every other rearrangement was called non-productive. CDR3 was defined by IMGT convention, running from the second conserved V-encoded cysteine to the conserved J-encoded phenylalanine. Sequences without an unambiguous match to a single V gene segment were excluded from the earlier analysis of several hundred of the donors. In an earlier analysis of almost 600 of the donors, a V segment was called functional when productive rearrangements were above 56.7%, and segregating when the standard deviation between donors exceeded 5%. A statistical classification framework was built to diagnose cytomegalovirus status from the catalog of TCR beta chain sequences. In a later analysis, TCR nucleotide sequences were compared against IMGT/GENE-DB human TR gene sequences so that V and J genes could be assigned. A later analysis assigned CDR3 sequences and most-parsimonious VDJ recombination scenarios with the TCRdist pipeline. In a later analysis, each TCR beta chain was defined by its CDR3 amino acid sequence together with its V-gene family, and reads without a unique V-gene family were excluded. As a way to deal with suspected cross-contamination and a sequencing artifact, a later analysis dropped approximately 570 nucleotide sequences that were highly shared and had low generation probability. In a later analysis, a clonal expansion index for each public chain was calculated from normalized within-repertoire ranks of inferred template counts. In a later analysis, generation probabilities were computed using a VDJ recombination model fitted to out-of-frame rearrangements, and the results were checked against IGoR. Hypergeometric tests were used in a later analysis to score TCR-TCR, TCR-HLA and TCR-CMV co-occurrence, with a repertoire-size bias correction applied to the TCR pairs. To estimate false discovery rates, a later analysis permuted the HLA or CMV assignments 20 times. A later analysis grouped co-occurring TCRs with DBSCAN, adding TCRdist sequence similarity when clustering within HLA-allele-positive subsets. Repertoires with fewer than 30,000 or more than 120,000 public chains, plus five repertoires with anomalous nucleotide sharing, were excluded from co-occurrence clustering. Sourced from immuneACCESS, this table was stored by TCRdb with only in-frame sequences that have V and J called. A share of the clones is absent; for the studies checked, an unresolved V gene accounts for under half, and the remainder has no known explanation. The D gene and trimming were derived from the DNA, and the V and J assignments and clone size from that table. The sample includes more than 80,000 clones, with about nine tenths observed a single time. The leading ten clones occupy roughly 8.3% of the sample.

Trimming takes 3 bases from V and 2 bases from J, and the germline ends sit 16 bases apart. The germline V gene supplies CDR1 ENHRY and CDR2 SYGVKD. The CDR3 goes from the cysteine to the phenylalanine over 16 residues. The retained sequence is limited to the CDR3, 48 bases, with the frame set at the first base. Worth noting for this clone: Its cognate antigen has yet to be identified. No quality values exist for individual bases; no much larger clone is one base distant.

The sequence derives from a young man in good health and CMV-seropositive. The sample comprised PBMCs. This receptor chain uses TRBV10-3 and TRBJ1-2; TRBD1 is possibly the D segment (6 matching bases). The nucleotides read TGTGCCATCAGTGATGTCGTACAGGGCCCCAACTATGGCTACACCTTC. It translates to CAISDVVQGPNYGYTF.